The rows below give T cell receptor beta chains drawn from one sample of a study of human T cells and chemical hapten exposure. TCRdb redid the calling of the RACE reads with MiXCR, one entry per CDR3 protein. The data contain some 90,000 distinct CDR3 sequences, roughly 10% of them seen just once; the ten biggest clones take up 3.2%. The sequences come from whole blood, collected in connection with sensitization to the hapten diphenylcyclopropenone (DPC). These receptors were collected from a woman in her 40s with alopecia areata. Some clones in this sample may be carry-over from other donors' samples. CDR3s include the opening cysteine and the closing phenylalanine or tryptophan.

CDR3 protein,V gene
CASSLTLADTGELFF,TRBV14
CASSPAYRNEQFF,TRBV28
CASSLAMSGNTIYF,TRBV7-2
CSVGLGWGSNQPQHF,TRBV29-1
CASSFSYGYTF,TRBV25-1
CASSLVLAGRIEQYF,TRBV7-9
CASSLYGQGWNEQFF,TRBV18
CASSNERPNNGELFF,TRBV6-5
CASSLEGQGYQPQHF,TRBV5-1
CASSVEVEHRGELFF,TRBV9
CSATRATSPGNIQYF,TRBV20-1
CASSTNSRADTQYF,TRBV7-2
CASSLMTESYGYTF,TRBV4-3